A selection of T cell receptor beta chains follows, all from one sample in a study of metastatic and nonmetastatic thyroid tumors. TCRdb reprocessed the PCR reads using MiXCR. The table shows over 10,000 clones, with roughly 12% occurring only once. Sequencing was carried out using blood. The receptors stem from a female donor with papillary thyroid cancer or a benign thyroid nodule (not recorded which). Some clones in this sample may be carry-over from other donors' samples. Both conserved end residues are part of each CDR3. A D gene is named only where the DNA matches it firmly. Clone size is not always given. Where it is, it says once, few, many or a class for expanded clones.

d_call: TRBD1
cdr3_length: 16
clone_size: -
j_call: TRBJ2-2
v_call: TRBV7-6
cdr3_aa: CASSLGQEIEGGELFF

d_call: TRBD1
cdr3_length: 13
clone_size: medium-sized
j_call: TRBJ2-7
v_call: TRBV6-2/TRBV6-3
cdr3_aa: CASSYSDRGEQYF

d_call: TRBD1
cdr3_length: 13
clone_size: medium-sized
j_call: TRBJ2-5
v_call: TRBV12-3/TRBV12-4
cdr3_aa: CASSLASMGQLYF

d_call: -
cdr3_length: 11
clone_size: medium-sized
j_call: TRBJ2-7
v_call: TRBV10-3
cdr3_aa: CAASGGIEQYF

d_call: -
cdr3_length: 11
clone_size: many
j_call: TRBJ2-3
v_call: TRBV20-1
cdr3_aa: CSALQRDTQYF

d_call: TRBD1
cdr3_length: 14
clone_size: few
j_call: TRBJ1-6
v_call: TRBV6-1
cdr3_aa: CASRWTGVCSPLHF

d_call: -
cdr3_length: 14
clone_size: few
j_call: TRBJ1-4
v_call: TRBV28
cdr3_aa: CASSTGSSNEKLFF

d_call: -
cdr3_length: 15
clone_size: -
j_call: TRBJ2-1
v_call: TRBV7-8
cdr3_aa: CASSPGMGRYNEQFF

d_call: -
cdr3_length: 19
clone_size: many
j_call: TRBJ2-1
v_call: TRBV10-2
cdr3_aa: CASSESNWPATTESNEQFF

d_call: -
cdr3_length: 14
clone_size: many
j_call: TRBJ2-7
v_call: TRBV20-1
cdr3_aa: CSASVGVKSYEQYF

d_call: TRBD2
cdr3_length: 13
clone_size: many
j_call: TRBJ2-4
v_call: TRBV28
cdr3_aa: CASSSPGGYIQYF

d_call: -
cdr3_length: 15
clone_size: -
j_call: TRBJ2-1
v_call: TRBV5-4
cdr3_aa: CASSFSFGGANEQFF

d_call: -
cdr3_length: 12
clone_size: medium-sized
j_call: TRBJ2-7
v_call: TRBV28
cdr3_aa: CASSKLGDEQYF

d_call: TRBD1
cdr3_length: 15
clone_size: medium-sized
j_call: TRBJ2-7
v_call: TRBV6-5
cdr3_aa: CASSYSDRGQGEQYF

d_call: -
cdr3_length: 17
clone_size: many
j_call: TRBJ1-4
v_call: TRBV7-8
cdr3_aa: CASSFSPLGGANEKLFF

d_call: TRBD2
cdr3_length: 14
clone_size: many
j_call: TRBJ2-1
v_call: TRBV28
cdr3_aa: CASSLSGGSAEQFF

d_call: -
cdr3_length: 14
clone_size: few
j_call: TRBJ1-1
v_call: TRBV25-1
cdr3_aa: CASSDWEQDTEAFF

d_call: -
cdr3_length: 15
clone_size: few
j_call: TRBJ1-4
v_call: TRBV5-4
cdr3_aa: CASSSQGNGGEKLFF

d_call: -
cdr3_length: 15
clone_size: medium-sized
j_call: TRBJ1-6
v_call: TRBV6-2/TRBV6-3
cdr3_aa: CASRLVGTANSPLHF

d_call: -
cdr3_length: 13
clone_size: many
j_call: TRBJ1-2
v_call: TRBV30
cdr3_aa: CAWSVFGDYGYTF

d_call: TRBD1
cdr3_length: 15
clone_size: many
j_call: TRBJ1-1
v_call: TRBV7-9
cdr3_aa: CASSPNTGGNTEAFF

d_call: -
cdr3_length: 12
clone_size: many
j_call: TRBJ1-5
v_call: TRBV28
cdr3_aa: CASRTQNQPQHF

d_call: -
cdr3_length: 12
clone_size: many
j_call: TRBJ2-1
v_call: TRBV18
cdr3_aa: CASSLDSNEQFF

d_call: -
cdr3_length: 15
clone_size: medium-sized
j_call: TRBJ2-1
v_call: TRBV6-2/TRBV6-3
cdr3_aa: CASNSAGTSLNEQFF

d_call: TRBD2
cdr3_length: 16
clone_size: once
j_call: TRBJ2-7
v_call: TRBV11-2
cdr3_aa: CASSLGSVAGFHEQYF

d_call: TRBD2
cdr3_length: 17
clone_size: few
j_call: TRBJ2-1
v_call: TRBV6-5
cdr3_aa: CASSYSAGLGSVNEQFF

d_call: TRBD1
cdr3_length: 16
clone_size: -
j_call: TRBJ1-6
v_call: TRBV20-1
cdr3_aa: CSARDLGQGCNSHLHF

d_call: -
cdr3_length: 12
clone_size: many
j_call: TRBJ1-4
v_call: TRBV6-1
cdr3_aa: CASSERERKLFF

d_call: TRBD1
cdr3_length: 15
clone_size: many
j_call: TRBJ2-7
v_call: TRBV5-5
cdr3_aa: CASSLTGGFTYEQYF

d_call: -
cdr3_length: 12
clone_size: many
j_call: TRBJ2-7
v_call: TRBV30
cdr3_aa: CAWSTGLDEQYF

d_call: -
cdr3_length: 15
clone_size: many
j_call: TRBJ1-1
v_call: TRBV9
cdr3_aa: CASSLSGQTNTEAFF

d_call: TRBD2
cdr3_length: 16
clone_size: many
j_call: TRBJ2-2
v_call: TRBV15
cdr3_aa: CATSRELADYTGELFF

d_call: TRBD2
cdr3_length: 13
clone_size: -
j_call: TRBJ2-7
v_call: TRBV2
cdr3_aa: CASRASGSYEQYF

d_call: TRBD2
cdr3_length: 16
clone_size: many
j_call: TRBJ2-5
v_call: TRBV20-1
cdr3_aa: CSAREPLAGVTETQYF

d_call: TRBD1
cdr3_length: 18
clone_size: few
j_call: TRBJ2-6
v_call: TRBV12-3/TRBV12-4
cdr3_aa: CASSPTGTGGAGANVLTF

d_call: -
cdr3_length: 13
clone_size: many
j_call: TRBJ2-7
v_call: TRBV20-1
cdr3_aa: CSARATSDYEQYF

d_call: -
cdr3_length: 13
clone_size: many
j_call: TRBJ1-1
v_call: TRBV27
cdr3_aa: CASSLFPNTEAFF

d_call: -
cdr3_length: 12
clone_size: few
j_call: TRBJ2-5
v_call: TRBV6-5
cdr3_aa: CASSYSQETQYF

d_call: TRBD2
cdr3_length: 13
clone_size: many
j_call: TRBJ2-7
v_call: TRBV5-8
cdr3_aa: CASAGTSAYEQYF

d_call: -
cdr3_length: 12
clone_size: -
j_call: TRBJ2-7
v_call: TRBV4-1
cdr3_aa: CASSQLNGDQYF

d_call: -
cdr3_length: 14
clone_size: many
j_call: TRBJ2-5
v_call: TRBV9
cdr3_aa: CASSVGGGGETQYF

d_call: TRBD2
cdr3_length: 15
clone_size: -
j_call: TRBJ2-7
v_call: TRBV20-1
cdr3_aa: CSAPITGLATYEQYF

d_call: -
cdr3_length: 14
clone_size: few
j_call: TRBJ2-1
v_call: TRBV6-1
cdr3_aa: CASSHGPPRDEQFF

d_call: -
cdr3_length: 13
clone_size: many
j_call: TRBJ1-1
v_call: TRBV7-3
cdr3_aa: CASSLMENTEAFF

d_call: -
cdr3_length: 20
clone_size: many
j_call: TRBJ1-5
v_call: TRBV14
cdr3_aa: CASSQLKSGGPGHSNQPQHF

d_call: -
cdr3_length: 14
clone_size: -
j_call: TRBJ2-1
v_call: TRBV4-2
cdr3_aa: CASSQVSQHNEQFF

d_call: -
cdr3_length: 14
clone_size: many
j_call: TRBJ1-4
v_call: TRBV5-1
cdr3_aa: CASSPGQEGEKLFF

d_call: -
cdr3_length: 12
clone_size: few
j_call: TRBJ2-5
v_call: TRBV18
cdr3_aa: CASSPLRETQYF

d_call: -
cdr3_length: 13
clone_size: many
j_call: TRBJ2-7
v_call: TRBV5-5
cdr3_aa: CASSLDSFYEQYF

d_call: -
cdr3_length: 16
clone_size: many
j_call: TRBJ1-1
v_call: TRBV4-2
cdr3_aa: CASSQDVGTRNTEAFF

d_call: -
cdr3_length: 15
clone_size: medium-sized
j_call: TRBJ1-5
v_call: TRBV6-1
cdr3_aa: CASSPRGAGNQPQHF

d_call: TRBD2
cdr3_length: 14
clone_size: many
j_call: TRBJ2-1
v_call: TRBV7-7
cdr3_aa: CASSTGLAGGEQFF

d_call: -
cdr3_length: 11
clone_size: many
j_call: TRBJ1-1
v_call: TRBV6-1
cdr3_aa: CASSHYTEAFF

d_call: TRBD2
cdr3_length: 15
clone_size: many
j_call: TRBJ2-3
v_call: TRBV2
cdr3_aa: CASTPGGGSTDTQYF

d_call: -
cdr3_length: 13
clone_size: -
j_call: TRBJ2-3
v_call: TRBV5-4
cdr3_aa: CASSLETADTQYF

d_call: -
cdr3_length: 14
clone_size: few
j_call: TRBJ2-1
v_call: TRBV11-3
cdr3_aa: CASSFRGGDNYQFF